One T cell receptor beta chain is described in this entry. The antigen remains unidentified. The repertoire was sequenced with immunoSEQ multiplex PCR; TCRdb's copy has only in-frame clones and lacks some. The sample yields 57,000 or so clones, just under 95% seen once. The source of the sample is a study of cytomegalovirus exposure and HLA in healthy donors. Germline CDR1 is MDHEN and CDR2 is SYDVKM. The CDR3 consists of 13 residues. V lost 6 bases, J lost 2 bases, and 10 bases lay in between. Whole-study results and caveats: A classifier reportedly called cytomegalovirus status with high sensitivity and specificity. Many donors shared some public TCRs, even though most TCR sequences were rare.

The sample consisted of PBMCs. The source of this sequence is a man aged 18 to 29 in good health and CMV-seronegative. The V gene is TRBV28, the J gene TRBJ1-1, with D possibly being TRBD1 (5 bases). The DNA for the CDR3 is TGTGCCAGCAGACGAACAGGTAACACTGAAGCTTTCTTT. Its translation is CASRRTGNTEAFF.